The 27 T cell receptor beta chains presented below share a single source sample, sequenced in a study of identical twins' blood T cells. MiXCR, applied by TCRdb to the 5' RACE reads, yields one record per CDR3 protein. The profile shows 350,000 to 450,000 distinct CDR3 sequences, about 28% of them singletons. Sequencing input: PBMCs. These receptors came from a woman aged 18 to 55 in good health.

This chain's CDR3 is CSAAGHHNSPLHF. CDR3 DNA sequence: TGCAGTGCAGCGGGACACCATAATTCACCCCTCCACTTT. The V call is TRBV20-1, the J call TRBJ1-6; TRBD1 might be the D (6 bases). CDR3 length: 13 residues. The germline V and J ends were trimmed by 6 bases and 5 bases, with 11 bases remaining between them. CDR1 DFQATT and CDR2 SNEGSKA come from the germline V gene (reference sequence).

The chain combines TRBV20-1 with TRBJ2-7, with TRBD1 identical over 8 bases. J lost 3 bases, V lost 5 bases, and 3 bases had no gene match. The CDR3 contains 12 residues. Germline V CDR1 and CDR2: DFQATT, SNEGSKA (reference sequence). DNA of the CDR3: TGCAGTGCTGGGACAGGCATCTACGAGCAGTACTTC. This encodes CSAGTGIYEQYF.

The chain is built from TRBV2 and TRBJ2-1, with D uncertain. There are 11 residues in the CDR3. The V gene's germline CDR1 is SNHLY and CDR2 FYNNEI. Trimming left V 7 bases short and J 5 bases short, with 6 bases between. DNA for the CDR3: TGTGCCAGCAAGGTCCACAATGAGCAGTTCTTC. Protein: CASKVHNEQFF.

This clonotype was seen repeatedly, ten times or more. This chain links TRBV20-1 with TRBJ1-3; D is perhaps TRBD1 (5 bases). The CDR3 loop spans 14 amino acids. V dropped 5 bases and J dropped 0 bases, with 11 bases sitting between them. Per the germline V gene, CDR1 is DFQATT and CDR2 is SNEGSKA (reference sequence). The CDR3 region is CSASRGSSGNTIYF. CDR3 coding DNA: TGCAGTGCTTCTCGGGGCAGCTCTGGAAACACCATATATTTT.

The J gene is TRBJ1-4, the V gene TRBV7-9; D might be TRBD1 (5 bases). The CDR3 covers 15 residues. V shed 0 bases and J shed 4 bases, with 9 bases lying between them. Germline V lookup: CDR1 SEHNR, CDR2 FQNEAQ (reference sequence). The CDR3 region is CASSLARRDNEKLFF. The CDR3, as DNA: TGTGCCAGCAGCTTAGCGCGCAGGGATAATGAAAAACTGTTTTTT.

This clonotype was counted many times. The chain couples TRBV18 to TRBJ1-4, with D perhaps TRBD1 (6 bases). V lost 3 bases and J lost 8, with 16 bases in between. The CDR3 sequence is 15 residues long. The germline V gene encodes CDR1 KGHSH and CDR2 LQKENI. The CDR3 region has the DNA TGTGCCAGCTCACCCGCGACAGGTCGCTTGGAAAAACTGTTTTTT. Residues: CASSPATGRLEKLFF.

The rearrangement links TRBV5-1 to TRBJ1-5, with TRBD1 matching over 8 bases. V was clipped by 4 bases and J by 1 base; unmatched bases: 7. The CDR3 covers 16 residues. The germline gives CDR1 SGHRS, CDR2 YFSETQ. CDR3 sequence (DNA): TGCGCCAGCAGCCCGGACAGGGTGAACAGCAATCAGCCCCAGCATTTT. Translated, it gives CASSPDRVNSNQPQHF.

This clonotype was detected ten times or more. The gene calls are TRBV13 and TRBJ1-1; tentative D call: TRBD1 (5 bases). CDR3 length equals 14 residues. Germline CDR1 reads PRHDT; CDR2 reads FYEKMQ (reference sequence). Deletions cut 0 bases from V and 11 bases from J, with 16 bases between. The CDR3 loop reads CASSLGQGRLGAFF. The CDR3 region has the DNA TGTGCCAGCAGCTTAGGCCAGGGCCGCCTTGGGGCTTTCTTT.

The rearrangement links TRBV5-6 to TRBJ2-7, with D possibly matching TRBD2 (6 bases). Between the trimmed V and J ends, which lost 5 bases and 3 bases, there was a span of 15 bases. The CDR3 contains 14 residues. Germline loops: CDR1 SGHDT, CDR2 YYEEEE. The CDR3 protein is CASSRGTQYYEQYF. DNA for the CDR3: TGTGCCAGCAGTCGCGGGACGCAATACTACGAGCAGTACTTC.

The chain carries TRBV12-5 and TRBJ2-1, with D possibly matching TRBD1 (5 bases). Germline loops: CDR1 LGHNT, CDR2 FRNRAP. CDR3 length: 14 residues. V was shortened by 1 base and J by 1 base, with 5 bases between the two germline ends. DNA for the CDR3: TGTGCTAGTGGTTTGGGGACATCCTACAATGAGCAGTTCTTC. Encoded protein: CASGLGTSYNEQFF.

This clonotype was observed many times. DNA of the CDR3: TGTGCCAGCAGCTTAATCGGGTTCACCGGGGAGCTGTTTTTT. The encoded protein is CASSLIGFTGELFF. The genes are TRBV7-2 and TRBJ2-2; D gene uncertain. CDR1 is SGHTA and CDR2 is FQGNSA in the germline V gene. This CDR3 is built from 14 residues. V gave up 2 bases and J gave up 4 bases, with 8 bases separating them.

The chain recombines TRBV3-1 with TRBJ1-1, with 7 bases fitting TRBD1. The J segment lost 0 bases and the V segment lost 4 bases, leaving 2 bases of the junction unmatched. Germline loops: CDR1 LGHDT, CDR2 YNNKEL (reference sequence). The CDR3 is 14 residues long. Here the CDR3 reads CASSPTGLNTEAFF. CDR3 DNA: TGTGCCAGCAGCCCGACAGGGTTGAACACTGAAGCTTTCTTT.

This clonotype turned up a few times. The chain has TRBV5-1 and TRBJ1-1; 7 bases align to TRBD1. Germline lookup yields CDR1 SGHRS and CDR2 YFSETQ. Trimming cost V 7 bases and J 4 bases; bases outside gene matches: 7. The CDR3 consists of 13 residues. CDR3 DNA: TGCGCCAGCCAGGGGGGGGGCGGCACTGAAGCTTTCTTT. Protein sequence: CASQGGGGTEAFF.

This clonotype was seen just once. The rearrangement joins TRBV19 to TRBJ2-2, with TRBD2 as a possible D gene (5 bases). This CDR3 comprises 16 residues. Trimming pared 6 bases from V and 5 bases from J, leaving 19 bases between. Looked up from germline, CDR1 is LNHDA and CDR2 is SQIVND (reference sequence). CDR3 loop: CASRPRRLAVTGELFF. The CDR3 DNA reads as TGTGCCAGTAGGCCCCGTAGGCTAGCAGTGACCGGGGAGCTGTTTTTT.

CDR3: CASSGTTGPNSPLHF. The CDR3, as DNA: TGTGCCAGCAGCGGGACGACAGGTCCTAATTCACCCCTCCACTTT. This rearrangement joins TRBV11-2 to TRBJ1-6, with a possible D match to TRBD1 (6 bases). V was shortened by 5 bases and J by 6 bases, with 14 bases between the two germline ends. Germline assignment: CDR1 SGHAT and CDR2 FQNNGV. This CDR3 region has 15 residues.

The chain recombines TRBV5-1 with TRBJ2-3; TRBD2 agrees at 7 bases. Germline V CDR1 and CDR2: SGHRS, YFSETQ. The V gene end was trimmed by 0 bases and the J gene end by 3 bases; junction bases not matched to a gene: 10. The CDR3 is 17 residues long. The CDR3 region has the DNA TGCGCCAGCAGCTTGGCTAGGCTAGCGGATAGAACAGATACGCAGTATTTT. Its translation is CASSLARLADRTDTQYF.

This clonotype has a count of ten or more. The V gene is TRBV5-1, the J gene TRBJ1-1; D not certain. V was cut by 5 bases and J by 8 bases, with 13 bases left in between. CDR3 length: 12 amino acids. Germline loops: CDR1 SGHRS, CDR2 YFSETQ. As DNA, the CDR3 is TGCGCCAGCAGTGCCGACCTTGACGAAGCTTTCTTT. This encodes CASSADLDEAFF.

This clonotype was recorded a few times. Germline and junction disagree at one end, which may indicate a read error. V gene TRBV5-1 combines with J gene TRBJ2-7, with a weak D call TRBD2 (6 bases). The CDR3 is made up of 16 amino acids. Germline CDR1 is SGHRS and CDR2 is YFSETQ. CDR3 DNA sequence: TGCGCCAGCAGCTGGGGTCCCGGGAGACTACGCGGGGAGCAGGACTTC. This encodes CASSWGPGRLRGEQDF.

Worth noting for this clonotype: A much larger clone is a single base away; this may be a read error. This chain links TRBV7-9 with TRBJ1-1; D is unresolved. The V end was cut by 4 bases, the J end by 0 bases, with 15 bases between. The CDR3 has 16 residues. Germline loops: CDR1 SEHNR, CDR2 FQNEAQ (reference sequence). This CDR3 is CASSSTSPSMNTEAFF. The CDR3 DNA is TGTGCCAGCAGCTCTACTTCCCCCTCCATGAACACTGAAGCTTTCTTT.

This chain links TRBV5-1 with TRBJ1-2; D is undetermined. The CDR3 covers 15 residues. The germline V and J ends were trimmed by 5 bases and 6 bases, with 20 bases remaining between them. CDR1 SGHRS and CDR2 YFSETQ come from the germline V gene. CDR3 region: CASREMAVEGDGYTF. The CDR3 DNA follows: TGCGCCAGCAGAGAAATGGCAGTGGAGGGTGATGGCTACACCTTC.

This clonotype turned up a few times. This chain uses TRBV20-1 with TRBJ2-7, with 9 bases that match TRBD2. V lost 5 bases and J lost 8; bases outside the gene matches: 13. The CDR3 runs to 14 residues. Germline V gene sequence: CDR1 DFQATT, CDR2 SNEGSKA (reference sequence). In DNA form, the CDR3 reads TGCAGTGCTTACTCGAGTAGCGGGAGTTCTCAGCAGTACTTC. It codes for CSAYSSSGSSQQYF.

The chain carries TRBV29-1 and TRBJ2-1, with D perhaps given as TRBD1 or TRBD2 (5 bases each). The CDR3 sequence is 15 residues long. V lost 6 bases and J 4 bases, leaving 19 bases between the germline ends. CDR1 SQVTM and CDR2 ANQGSEA come from the germline V gene. CDR3 sequence (DNA): TGCAGCGTAGGACTCCGACGAAGGGGTTACAATGAGCAGTTCTTC. Translating it yields CSVGLRRRGYNEQFF.

This clonotype was found a few times. The V and J genes are TRBV6-1 and TRBJ2-1; no clear D gene. Germline V lookup: CDR1 MNHNS, CDR2 SASEGT. There are 18 residues in the CDR3. Trimming removed 10 bases at V and 1 base at J, with 26 bases between. The CDR3 sequence: CAISRLLTNLGSYNEQFF. The CDR3 nucleotides read TGTGCCATCTCTCGCTTATTGACCAACCTGGGGTCCTACAATGAGCAGTTCTTC.

This clonotype came up once. The V call is TRBV5-4, the J call TRBJ2-3, with 9 bases lining up with TRBD2. Germline CDR1 is SGHNT and CDR2 is YYREEE (reference sequence). V trimming: 4 bases; J trimming: 3 bases; junction bases outside the gene matches: 6. The CDR3 consists of 15 residues. The CDR3 protein is CASSVATSGTDTQYF. The CDR3 nucleotides are TGTGCCAGCAGCGTGGCGACTAGCGGTACAGATACGCAGTATTTT.

This sequence joins TRBV29-1 and TRBJ1-2; D call uncertain. The germline gives CDR1 SQVTM, CDR2 ANQGSEA. V was pared by 1 base and J by 7 bases, with 13 bases between. This CDR3 has 13 residues. The CDR3 DNA reads as TGCAGCGTTGAAGCGGCGGCAGTCTTTGGCTACACCTTC. Residues: CSVEAAAVFGYTF.

CDR3 bases: TGCGCCAGCAGCTTGTTAGGGTGGCACACTGAAGCTTTCTTT. It translates to CASSLLGWHTEAFF. This chain joins TRBV5-1 and TRBJ1-1; no definite D call. CDR1 is SGHRS and CDR2 is YFSETQ in the germline V gene. V shed 1 base and J shed 3 bases, with 10 bases lying between them. The CDR3 extends over 14 amino acids.

The chain recombines TRBV29-1 with TRBJ1-1, with 8 bases aligning to TRBD1. The trim removed 6 bases at V and 2 bases at J, leaving 5 bases unmatched. The CDR3 contains 13 residues. Germline V lookup: CDR1 SQVTM, CDR2 ANQGSEA. CDR3 DNA sequence: TGCAGCGTCGGACAGGGTATCAACACTGAAGCTTTCTTT. Protein: CSVGQGINTEAFF.